The present entry profiles one T cell receptor (beta chain) with its context. TCRdb keeps only in-frame clones here, not all; method: immunoSEQ multiplex PCR. The sample includes around 34,000 clones, around 90% of them seen just once. Germline V lookup: CDR1 MNHEY, CDR2 SVGAGI. The V and J ends lost 2 bases and 6 bases respectively, with 11 bases between them. The CDR3 totals 13 residues. This sample was included in a study of T cell changes during pregnancy in multiple sclerosis. The chain recombines TRBV6-5 with TRBJ2-7, with D maybe TRBD1 (5 bases). The starting material was CD8+ T cells from peripheral blood mononuclear cells, obtained after pregnancy. This TCR derives from a female donor with multiple sclerosis, enrolled in a pregnancy study. The CDR3 nucleotides read TGTGCCAGCAGTTACACCGCCCAGGGCGAGCAGTACTTC. Translation gives CASSYTAQGEQYF.